This is a list of T cell receptor beta chains from one sample in a study of blood T cell repertoires in COVID-19. The table came from immunoSEQ multiplex PCR; TCRdb's copy has only in-frame clones and leaves some out. The data contain about 280,000 clones, approximately 85% of them singletons. Sequenced input: peripheral blood. Every receptor here comes from a man aged 45-65 years with active or convalescent COVID-19. Each CDR3 is given with its conserved first and last residue. D genes are given only for firm matches. Rows give clone size only sometimes, using once, few, many, or a class for an expanded clone.

j_gene | abundance | d_gene | v_gene | CDR3aa | CDR3nt
TRBJ1-2 | NA | TRBD1 | TRBV30 | CATGVVYGYTF | TGTGCCACAGGGGTGGTCTATGGCTACACCTTC
TRBJ2-3 | few | NA | TRBV2 | CASSGEMGTTQYF | TGTGCCAGCAGTGGGGAGATGGGAACTACGCAGTATTTT
TRBJ2-1 | NA | NA | TRBV5-6 | CASSQGAYNEQFF | TGTGCCAGCTCGCAGGGCGCCTACAATGAGCAGTTCTTC
TRBJ1-5 | NA | NA | TRBV20-1 | CSASRGGAQPQHF | TGCAGTGCTAGTAGGGGGGGCGCCCAGCCCCAGCATTTT
TRBJ1-4 | NA | TRBD1 | TRBV3-1/TRBV3-2 | CASAGTGEKLFF | TGTGCCAGCGCGGGGACAGGTGAAAAACTGTTTTTT
TRBJ2-1 | few | NA | TRBV5-1 | CASSLGVEQFF | TGCGCCAGCAGCTTAGGAGTTGAGCAGTTCTTC
TRBJ1-1 | NA | NA | TRBV15 | CATGPGTLNTEAFF | TGTGCCACCGGACCCGGGACACTTAACACTGAAGCTTTCTTT
TRBJ2-3 | NA | TRBD2 | TRBV4-3 | CASSQGLAGTDTQYF | TGCGCCAGCAGCCAGGGACTAGCGGGGACAGATACGCAGTATTTT
TRBJ2-7 | NA | TRBD1 | TRBV7-2 | CASDRGPSSYEQYF | TGTGCCAGCGACAGGGGCCCTAGCTCCTACGAGCAGTACTTC
TRBJ2-7 | NA | TRBD2 | TRBV5-1 | CASSFMTSGNYEQYF | TGCGCCAGCAGCTTTATGACTAGCGGGAACTACGAGCAGTACTTC
TRBJ1-2 | NA | NA | TRBV6-5 | CASSAGVGGYGYTF | TGTGCCAGCAGCGCAGGGGTTGGAGGCTATGGCTACACCTTC
TRBJ1-4 | NA | NA | TRBV18 | CASSAGVEEKLFF | TGTGCCAGCTCGGCAGGGGTAGAGGAAAAACTGTTTTTT
TRBJ1-2 | NA | NA | TRBV3-1/TRBV3-2 | CASTPVRGVGGYTF | TGTGCCAGCACACCCGTGCGGGGGGTAGGCGGCTACACCTTC
TRBJ1-1 | NA | NA | TRBV5-1 | CASSLGTGHPEAFF | TGCGCCAGCAGCTTGGGCACAGGGCATCCTGAAGCTTTCTTT
TRBJ1-2 | NA | TRBD1 | TRBV7-2 | CASSLVGQGAHYGYTF | TGTGCCAGCAGCTTAGTAGGGCAGGGGGCTCACTATGGCTACACCTTC
TRBJ2-7 | NA | NA | TRBV6-5 | CATVGRDSNEQYF | TGTGCCACGGTTGGTCGGGATTCAAACGAGCAGTACTTC
TRBJ1-6 | NA | TRBD1 | TRBV27 | CASSYTGDYNSPLHF | TGTGCCAGCAGTTACACAGGGGACTATAATTCACCCCTCCACTTT
TRBJ1-3 | once | TRBD1 | TRBV18 | CASSPEGAEDTIYF | TGTGCCAGCTCACCGGAGGGGGCGGAAGACACCATATATTTT
TRBJ1-2 | few | NA | TRBV12-3/TRBV12-4 | CASSHTAGGYTF | TGTGCCAGCAGCCATACGGCCGGGGGCTACACCTTC
TRBJ2-3 | few | TRBD2 | TRBV7-6 | CASSLALAGDTQYF | TGTGCCAGCAGCTTAGCTCTAGCGGGGGATACGCAGTATTTT
TRBJ2-6 | NA | TRBD2 | TRBV5-5 | CASSPREGRVSGANVLTF | TGTGCCAGCAGCCCCCGGGAGGGGCGAGTCTCTGGGGCCAACGTCCTGACTTTC
TRBJ2-2 | NA | NA | TRBV6-5 | CASSRGTSGPGELFF | TGTGCCAGCAGTCGCGGGACCTCAGGGCCCGGGGAGCTGTTTTTT
TRBJ2-1 | once | TRBD2 | TRBV27 | CASSLLASGRGNEQFF | TGTGCCAGCAGTTTATTGGCTAGCGGGAGGGGCAATGAGCAGTTCTTC
TRBJ1-4 | NA | NA | TRBV12-3/TRBV12-4 | CASKLHVNEKLFF | TGTGCCAGCAAACTCCACGTTAATGAAAAACTGTTTTTT
TRBJ1-2 | NA | NA | TRBV7-9 | CASSPTTGIVNYGYTF | TGTGCCAGCAGCCCGACGACAGGAATAGTTAACTATGGCTACACCTTC
TRBJ1-2 | few | TRBD1 | TRBV4-3 | CASSQDPGTAYGYTF | TGCGCCAGCAGCCAAGATCCCGGGACAGCCTATGGCTACACCTTC
TRBJ2-7 | NA | NA | TRBV7-9 | CASSSGTPPYEQYF | TGTGCCAGCAGCTCCGGGACTCCACCCTACGAGCAGTACTTC
TRBJ2-1 | NA | TRBD1 | TRBV19 | CASSIQGAAYNEQFF | TGTGCCAGTAGTATACAGGGGGCAGCCTACAATGAGCAGTTCTTC
TRBJ2-3 | few | NA | TRBV2 | CASSERNSAYTDTQYF | TGTGCCAGCAGTGAAAGGAATAGCGCCTACACAGATACGCAGTATTTT
TRBJ1-1 | NA | TRBD1 | TRBV19 | CASRPGQGGNTEAFF | TGTGCCAGTAGGCCGGGACAGGGGGGGAACACTGAAGCTTTCTTT
TRBJ2-3 | NA | TRBD2 | TRBV3-1/TRBV3-2 | CASRKGGSLGTDTQYF | TGTGCCAGCCGGAAGGGCGGGAGTCTCGGCACAGATACGCAGTATTTT
TRBJ1-4 | NA | TRBD1 | TRBV2 | CASGGDRVGISWNEKLFF | TGTGCCAGCGGTGGGGACAGGGTCGGAATTTCCTGGAATGAAAAACTGTTTTTT
TRBJ2-1 | NA | TRBD1 | TRBV19 | CASSIRGLSSYNEQFF | TGTGCCAGTAGTATAAGGGGGCTTAGCTCCTACAATGAGCAGTTCTTC
TRBJ1-1 | few | NA | TRBV11-2 | CASSLGLIMNTEAFF | TGTGCCAGCAGCTTAGGACTAATCATGAACACTGAAGCTTTCTTT
TRBJ2-1 | few | TRBD1 | TRBV3-1/TRBV3-2 | CASSRDRVNEQFF | TGTGCCAGCAGCCGGGACAGGGTAAATGAGCAGTTCTTC
TRBJ2-3 | NA | TRBD2 | TRBV7-9 | CASSLGASGITDTQYF | TGTGCCAGCAGCTTAGGAGCTAGCGGTATCACAGATACGCAGTATTTT
TRBJ1-1 | NA | NA | TRBV2 | CASSSGIEAFF | TGTGCCAGCAGCTCCGGGATCGAAGCTTTCTTT
TRBJ2-5 | NA | NA | TRBV7-2 | CASSLKVGGGETQYF | TGTGCCAGCAGCTTAAAAGTAGGGGGGGGAGAGACCCAGTACTTC
TRBJ2-7 | NA | NA | TRBV28 | CASSFRTETYEQYF | TGTGCCAGCAGTTTCCGGACAGAAACCTACGAGCAGTACTTC
TRBJ2-1 | NA | NA | TRBV1 | CTSSQDKKRDGYNEQFF | TGCACCAGCAGCCAAGATAAGAAGCGGGATGGGTACAATGAGCAGTTCTTC